Shown below are 28 T cell receptor beta chains from a single sample sequenced in a study of shared clonotypes between healthy human individuals. Measured with immunoSEQ multiplex PCR; TCRdb has only the in-frame clones, and not every one. This sample has roughly 2.2 million clones, with over 90% found just once. The sample consisted of naive CD4+ T cells from PBMCs. Sample subset: CD45RA+ positively selected. Every receptor here comes from a man between 18 and 35 years old in good health. Some clones in this sample may be carry-over from other donors' samples.

The chain combines TRBV28 with TRBJ1-2, with D hard to call. Trimming cost V 5 bases and J 1 base, with 8 bases left between them. CDR3 length equals 13 residues. Germline V CDR1 and CDR2: MDHEN, SYDVKM. The CDR3 nucleotides are TGTGCCAGCAGTCGGGATCTTAACTATGGCTACACCTTC. Translated, it gives CASSRDLNYGYTF.

V and J are TRBV10-3 and TRBJ1-2, with D unclear. Trimming removed 0 bases from V and 6 bases from J, with 5 bases in between. The germline V gene has CDR1 ENHRY and CDR2 SYGVKD. The CDR3 extends over 12 amino acids. CDR3 coding DNA: TGTGCCATCAGTGAGTCAGCGGATGGCTACACCTTC. It is translated as CAISESADGYTF.

Comment on this clone: The same CDR3 also results from other DNA sequences found in this sample. J is TRBJ2-1 and V is TRBV6-1, with 7 nucleotides matching TRBD2. This CDR3 spans 14 amino acids. The junction had 4 bases not matched to a gene; V was cut back by 4 bases and J by 4 bases. Germline V gives CDR1 MNHNS, CDR2 SASEGT. CDR3 coding DNA: TGTGCCAGCAGTGGTCTAGCGGTTTACAATGAGCAGTTCTTC. Protein: CASSGLAVYNEQFF.

This clone appeared a single time. V usage is TRBV10-3 and J usage is TRBJ1-2; D is unresolved. Per the germline V gene, CDR1 is ENHRY and CDR2 is SYGVKD. The CDR3 runs to 13 residues. Trimming stripped 5 bases from V and 1 base from J, with 8 bases between. Here the CDR3 reads CAISFAVNYGYTF. For the CDR3, the DNA is TGTGCCATCAGTTTTGCGGTTAACTATGGCTACACCTTC.

On this clone itself: This sample includes further DNA sequences coding for the same CDR3. DNA for the CDR3: TGTGCCATCAGCCGGGACAGGAACAATCAGCCCCAGCATTTT. This codes for CAISRDRNNQPQHF. The V gene is TRBV10-3, the J gene TRBJ1-5, with 8 bases lining up with TRBD1. Germline CDR1 reads ENHRY; CDR2 reads SYGVKD. J gave up 3 bases and V 6 bases, and 4 bases lay outside the gene matches. The CDR3 consists of 14 residues.

V gene TRBV7-3 combines with J gene TRBJ2-7; TRBD2 agrees at 11 bases. Germline assignment: CDR1 SGHTA and CDR2 FQGTGA. Unmatched junction bases numbered 10, after V lost 2 bases and J lost 4 bases. CDR3 length: 17 amino acids. This chain's CDR3 is CASSLFRKLAGVYEQYF. The DNA for the CDR3 is TGTGCCAGCAGCTTATTTAGGAAACTAGCGGGAGTTTACGAGCAGTACTTC.

The V gene is TRBV5-8, the J gene TRBJ1-4; a possible D gene is TRBD1 (6 bases). The CDR3 consists of 12 residues. Germline loops: CDR1 SGHTS, CDR2 YDEGEE. V was cut by 4 bases and J by 7 bases, with 8 bases left in between. The CDR3 is CASSRTAEKLFF. Written as DNA, the CDR3 is TGTGCCAGCAGCCGGACAGCTGAAAAACTGTTTTTT. Combining the CDR3 with reference TRBV5-8 and TRBJ1-4 gives the whole variable domain EAGVTQSPTHLIKTRGQQATLRCSPISGHTSVYWYQQALGLGLQFLLWYDEGEERNRGNFPPRFSGRQFPNYSSELNVNALELEDSALYLCASSRTAEKLFFGSGTQLSVL.

This chain links TRBV7-6 with TRBJ2-1; 8 bases match TRBD2. Per germline, CDR1 SGHVS and CDR2 FNYEAQ. Germline trimming cut 5 bases from V and 0 bases from J; bases unmatched to any gene: 12. The CDR3 has 18 residues. In DNA, the CDR3 is TGTGCCAGCAGCGTACCCTCCGGGACTAGGAGCTCCTACAATGAGCAGTTCTTC. It translates to CASSVPSGTRSSYNEQFF.

This sequence joins TRBV7-2 and TRBJ2-1, with 15 bases fitting TRBD2. Germline-derived CDR1 and CDR2 are SGHTA and FQGNSA. The V segment lost 1 base and the J segment 7 bases; nucleotides outside the gene matches: 2. The CDR3 contains 16 residues. The CDR3: CASSLDGTSGGNEQFF. CDR3 coding DNA: TGTGCCAGCAGCTTAGACGGGACTAGCGGGGGGAATGAGCAGTTCTTC.

The rearrangement joins TRBV12-5 to TRBJ2-3; no clear D gene. The CDR3 has 13 residues. From germline, CDR1 is LGHNT and CDR2 FRNRAP. Trimming stripped 5 bases from V and 2 bases from J, with 8 bases between. CDR3 sequence: CASGLTPTDTQYF. The CDR3 DNA sequence: TGTGCTAGTGGTCTAACCCCCACAGATACGCAGTATTTT.

The genes are TRBV7-3 and TRBJ2-1, with 13 bases lining up with TRBD2. V shed 3 bases and J 4 bases; nucleotides not matched to a gene: 3. Looked up from germline, CDR1 is SGHTA and CDR2 is FQGTGA. This CDR3 has 16 amino acids. DNA for the CDR3: TGTGCCAGCAGCTTCGGGACTAGCGGGGCTTACAATGAGCAGTTCTTC. Encoded protein: CASSFGTSGAYNEQFF. Using reference TRBV7-3 and TRBJ2-1 for the parts outside the CDR3, the full variable domain is GAGVSQTPSNKVTEKGKYVELRCDPISGHTALYWYRQSLGQGPEFLIYFQGTGAADDSGLPNDRFFAVRPEGSVSTLKIQRTERGDSAVYLCASSFGTSGAYNEQFFGPGTRLTVL.

About this clone: Within the sample, other DNA sequences also encode this same CDR3. In nucleotides, the CDR3 is TGTGCCAGCAGTTACTCGGGTAATTCACCCCTCCACTTT. Its translation is CASSYSGNSPLHF. This chain joins TRBV6-5 and TRBJ1-6; D gene uncertain. Germline CDR1 and CDR2: MNHEY and SVGAGI. The CDR3 has 13 amino acids. V was clipped by 0 bases and J by 6 bases, with 3 bases between them.

The CDR3 loop reads CASTLPGSKETQYF. DNA of the CDR3: TGTGCCAGCACCCTCCCCGGGAGTAAAGAGACCCAGTACTTC. The rearrangement links TRBV7-2 to TRBJ2-5; TRBD2 might be the D (6 bases). The length of the CDR3 is 14 residues. CDR1 and CDR2 from the germline V gene are SGHTA and FQGNSA. The V end lost 7 bases, the J end lost 3 bases, and 15 bases lay between the germline ends.

This chain joins TRBV9 and TRBJ2-3, with no clear D. V was clipped by 2 bases and J by 1 base, with 14 bases between them. Germline V gene data show CDR1 as SGDLS and CDR2 as YYNGEE. The CDR3 is made up of 16 amino acids. The CDR3 loop is CASSVRSIGGTDTQYF. The CDR3 region has the DNA TGTGCCAGCAGCGTCCGTAGTATAGGCGGCACAGATACGCAGTATTTT. Supplemented by reference TRBV9 and TRBJ2-3, the full variable domain reads DSGVTQTPKHLITATGQRVTLRCSPRSGDLSVYWYQQSLDQGLQFLIQYYNGEERAKGNILERFSAQQFPDLHSELNLSSLELGDSALYFCASSVRSIGGTDTQYFGPGTRLTVL.

The rearrangement joins TRBV7-3 to TRBJ2-2; weak D call: TRBD1 (5 bases). Trimming removed 4 bases at V and 5 bases at J, with 11 bases between. Germline CDR1 is SGHTA and CDR2 is FQGTGA. The CDR3 has 14 amino acids. CDR3: CASSSRTTTGELFF. CDR3 DNA sequence: TGTGCCAGCAGCTCCCGGACAACGACCGGGGAGCTGTTTTTT.

The chain links TRBV5-1 to TRBJ2-1; D may be TRBD1 or TRBD2 (5 bases each). The CDR3 loop spans 17 amino acids. CDR1 is SGHRS, CDR2 YFSETQ, per germline. Trimming shortened V by 0 bases and J by 0 bases, and 13 bases separated the two germline ends. Written as DNA, the CDR3 is TGCGCCAGCAGCTTGGACCAGGGTGGGAGCTCCTACAATGAGCAGTTCTTC. It is translated as CASSLDQGGSSYNEQFF.

This sequence joins TRBV7-9 and TRBJ2-1; 9 bases fit TRBD2. J was trimmed by 4 bases and V by 1 base; bases with no gene match: 8. This CDR3 contains 17 residues. The germline V gene has CDR1 SEHNR and CDR2 FQNEAQ (reference sequence). The CDR3 nucleotides are TGTGCCAGCAGCTTAGAAGGGCTAGCGGGAAAATACAATGAGCAGTTCTTC. Translated, it gives CASSLEGLAGKYNEQFF.

The chain links TRBV9 to TRBJ2-3, with 13 bases that match TRBD2. The CDR3 runs to 16 residues. V shed 4 bases, J shed 3 bases, and the junction held 5 bases outside the gene matches. Germline CDR1 reads SGDLS; CDR2 reads YYNGEE. Here the CDR3 DNA reads TGTGCCAGCAGCATCTTGGGACTAGCGGGGACAGATACGCAGTATTTT. Its translation: CASSILGLAGTDTQYF.

The chain combines TRBV9 with TRBJ1-5; unclear D gene. CDR3 length: 13 amino acids. The V end was cut by 4 bases, the J end by 4 bases, with 9 bases between. Germline V gene data show CDR1 as SGDLS and CDR2 as YYNGEE. The CDR3 reads CASSMGPNQPQHF. CDR3 in DNA: TGTGCCAGCAGCATGGGCCCGAATCAGCCCCAGCATTTT.

This clone occurred once. The genes are TRBV19 and TRBJ2-7, with 12 bases lining up with TRBD2. CDR3 length equals 16 residues. The trim removed 3 bases at V and 4 bases at J, leaving 7 bases unmatched. Germline CDR1 reads LNHDA; CDR2 reads SQIVND (reference sequence). The CDR3 nucleotides are TGTGCCAGTAGTATGACTAGCGGGAGCTGGGAATACGAGCAGTACTTC. It specifies CASSMTSGSWEYEQYF.

The V call is TRBV4-3, the J call TRBJ1-5; D unresolved. CDR1 LGHNA and CDR2 YSLEER come from the germline V gene. The V end was cut by 5 bases, the J end by 6 bases, with 17 bases between. The CDR3 loop spans 15 amino acids. The CDR3 spells CASSSSSGFGQPQHF. As DNA, the CDR3 is TGCGCCAGCAGCTCAAGTTCGGGGTTCGGTCAGCCCCAGCATTTT.

The rearrangement links TRBV4-1 to TRBJ1-2, with D possibly being TRBD1 (6 bases). The V gene lost 3 bases and the J gene lost 7 bases, with 18 bases spanning the gap. CDR1 and CDR2 (germline): MGHRA, YSYEKL. The CDR3 is 15 amino acids. In DNA, the CDR3 is TGCGCCAGCAGCCAGGGACCCAGGGGCCTCATTGGCTACACCTTC. Protein: CASSQGPRGLIGYTF.

The rearrangement joins TRBV9 to TRBJ2-7; 8 bases fit TRBD1. CDR1 SGDLS and CDR2 YYNGEE come from the germline V gene. The CDR3 has 15 amino acids. Trimming removed 3 bases from V and 7 bases from J; junction bases left unmatched: 12. CDR3 in DNA: TGTGCCAGCAGCGCTTCGACAGGGGTCCCGCTGGAGCAGTACTTC. Amino acid sequence: CASSASTGVPLEQYF.

The chain joins TRBV27 to TRBJ2-7; D is possibly TRBD1 (6 bases). V was trimmed by 4 bases and J by 0 bases, leaving 7 bases between them. CDR1 MNHEY and CDR2 SMNVEV come from the germline V gene (reference sequence). CDR3 length equals 13 residues. CDR3 protein: CASSSDSSYEQYF. In DNA form, the CDR3 reads TGTGCCAGCAGTTCGGACAGCTCCTACGAGCAGTACTTC.

The V call is TRBV4-2, the J call TRBJ2-2; TRBD2 matches at 9 bases. There are 16 residues in the CDR3. Looked up from germline, CDR1 is LGHNA and CDR2 is YNFKEQ. The V segment lost 1 base and the J segment 7 bases; nucleotides outside the gene matches: 7. The CDR3 spells CASSQGVAGAVGELFF. The CDR3 nucleotides are TGTGCCAGCAGCCAAGGGGTAGCGGGAGCCGTCGGGGAGCTGTTTTTT.

The V and J genes are TRBV7-9 and TRBJ1-1; 8 bases are a match to TRBD1. The CDR3 loop spans 12 amino acids. CDR1 and CDR2 from the germline V gene are SEHNR and FQNEAQ (reference sequence). V lost 5 bases to trimming and J lost 11 bases; unmatched junction nucleotides: 7. CDR3 nucleotides: TGTGCCAGCAGCCGGGGGACAGGCGTGGCTTTCTTT. Its translation: CASSRGTGVAFF.

The V call is TRBV28, the J call TRBJ1-2, with D tentatively TRBD1 (5 bases). This CDR3 region has 12 residues. From germline, CDR1 is MDHEN and CDR2 SYDVKM. Trimming pared 6 bases from V and 8 bases from J, leaving 13 bases between. The CDR3 bases are TGTGCCAGCAGGGGGGATAGAGAGGGCTACACCTTC. It yields the protein CASRGDREGYTF.

The chain recombines TRBV18 with TRBJ2-1; D possibly corresponds to TRBD2 (5 bases). V shed 0 bases and J shed 8 bases, with 20 bases lying between them. In germline, CDR1 is KGHSH, CDR2 LQKENI. The length of the CDR3 is 17 residues. The CDR3 region has the DNA TGTGCCAGCTCACCACCCCTGTCAGCGAGGGCTTGGGATGAGCAGTTCTTC. Its protein is CASSPPLSARAWDEQFF.